This entry features one T cell receptor (beta chain) sequence. The clone's antigen remains unknown. No per-base quality is available; no much larger clone lies one base away. The cohort comprised approximately 700 healthy bone marrow donors. At the time of sampling, all cohort members were nominally healthy, though unrecorded immune exposures were likely present. The donor was CMV seropositive and belonged to the group of about 290 seropositive cohort members. A peripheral blood sample was collected from each donor, and TCR beta sequencing was performed on peripheral blood mononuclear cells. The Qiagen DNeasy Blood Extraction Kit was used to extract genomic DNA from the blood cell samples. The method was the immunoSEQ multiplex PCR assay. For the multiplex PCR, a mixture combining 60 forward primers for TCR Vbeta segments and 13 reverse primers for TCR Jbeta segments was used. The CDR3 region of rearranged TCR beta genes was amplified from genomic DNA by a multiplex PCR assay. On the Illumina HiSeq System, the amplified TCR beta libraries were sequenced as 87-base-pair reads. In the authors' own workflow: A later analysis counted tens of millions of unique TCR beta chains across the 600 to 850 repertoires, and roughly 10 million of these chains were shared by at least two donors. To remove PCR and sequencing errors, raw reads were error-corrected and collapsed into unique sequences using a nearest-neighbor algorithm that merged closely related sequences. V, D and J gene segments were assigned by aligning CDR3 sequences to IMGT reference sequences. Each retained sequence needed at least a six-nucleotide match to both a V gene segment and a J gene segment. Rearrangements were classified as productive when the CDR3 lacked stop codons and remained in frame with V and J, and all other rearrangements were classified as non-productive. Following IMGT convention, CDR3 was defined as the stretch from the second conserved V-encoded cysteine up to the conserved J-encoded phenylalanine. The earlier analysis of 550 to 650 of the donors excluded any sequence lacking an unambiguous match to a single V gene segment. An earlier analysis of under 750 of the donors called V segments functional above 56.7% productive rearrangements and segregating when the between-donor standard deviation exceeded 5%. A statistical classification framework was built to diagnose cytomegalovirus status from the catalog of TCR beta chain sequences. V and J gene assignment, in a later analysis, came from comparing TCR nucleotide sequences with IMGT/GENE-DB human TR gene sequences. The TCRdist pipeline was used in a later analysis to assign CDR3 sequences and most-parsimonious VDJ recombination scenarios. A later analysis defined each TCR beta chain by its CDR3 amino acid sequence plus V-gene family, and excluded reads lacking a unique V-gene family. To address suspected cross-contamination and a sequencing artifact, a later analysis removed 592 highly shared, low-generation-probability nucleotide sequences. In a later analysis, a clonal expansion index was calculated for each public chain from normalized within-repertoire ranks of inferred template counts. A later analysis computed generation probabilities with a VDJ recombination model fitted to out-of-frame rearrangements, and checked the results against IGoR. A later analysis scored TCR-TCR, TCR-HLA and TCR-CMV co-occurrence with hypergeometric tests, applying a repertoire-size bias correction to TCR pairs. False discovery rates were estimated in a later analysis by permuting HLA or CMV assignments 20 times. In a later analysis, co-occurring TCRs were grouped using DBSCAN, and TCRdist sequence similarity was added for clustering within HLA-allele-positive subsets. For co-occurrence clustering, repertoires with fewer than 30,000 or more than 120,000 public chains were excluded, along with about five repertoires with anomalous nucleotide sharing. Here the immuneACCESS table is served through TCRdb, limited to in-frame sequences with V and J called. Missing clones are a known gap in these copies; in checked studies unresolved V genes cover under half, and the rest lacks a known reason. V and J calls and clone size are given by that table; D and trimming were obtained from the DNA. Recorded for this sample are some 97,000 clones; roughly 70% of them occurred a single time. Under 5.5% of the sample belongs to the ten largest clones.

The data derive from a study of cytomegalovirus exposure and HLA in healthy donors (TCRdb year 2017). Some background on the complete study: According to an earlier analysis of 550 to 750 of the donors, about 179 million T cells yielded 117 million unique TCR beta sequences and around 280 Gb of sequence data. Both class I and class II loci were covered by HLA typing, at four-digit resolution. Typing coverage varied by locus: roughly 629-640 donors for A, B, C, DRB1 and DQB1; 522 for DQA1; 600 to 610 for DPA1; roughly 470 for DPB1. The aim of the study was to test whether cataloging public T cell receptors could identify signatures of past pathogen exposure. The genetic ancestry cluster associated with self-reported Caucasian donors included 65% to 90% of the 398 genotyped donors. An early release that covered around 590 HLA-typed donors contained approximately 290 gigabases of sequencing data and tens of millions of unique TCR sequences. Along with the approximately 600-subject first cohort, a separate validation cohort of over a hundred different subjects was used. In an earlier analysis of several hundred of the donors, high-throughput TCR beta sequencing was used to judge whether each TCR beta V gene segment behaved as functional or pseudogenic. Using immunosequencing, the study profiled T cell repertoires from 666 subjects and related those repertoires to cytomegalovirus serostatus. Among some 410 genotyped donors of the cohort, an average of roughly 240,000 unique TCR beta nucleotide sequences were sequenced per donor, roughly 18% of them non-productive. Genome-wide SNP genotypes for about 65% of the roughly 700 donors were used in a later genetic analysis, which treated that subset as a discovery cohort. A later analysis re-examined previously published TCR beta repertoires from several hundred donors and added high-resolution HLA genotyping to investigate patterns of TCR occurrence. High-throughput TCR immunosequencing, statistical association of individual TCRs with disease status, and machine learning were combined to predict cytomegalovirus infection status. Alongside the repertoire data, information on donor age, sex, ethnicity and CMV serostatus was compiled. Every discovery cohort repertoire had been produced on one sequencing platform. Rather than drawing on any new phenotypic data, the later analysis identified candidate immune exposures from TCR beta sequences and the way those sequences occurred across donors. A handful of DR-DQ haplotypes were handled as single units for association and clustering because linkage in the cohort was strong.

What the research found in general, with its limitations: A further reported finding was that TCR beta sequences accurately predicted the HLA-A and HLA-B alleles for most subjects in the first cohort. In a later analysis, several top co-occurrence clusters were reported to appear linked to parvovirus B19, influenza, CMV and Epstein-Barr virus. At a false discovery rate of 0.05, a later analysis linked fewer than 20,000 TCR beta sequences to specific HLA alleles. This cohort had only TCR beta chains sequenced, and the lack of alpha or paired-chain data limited which features could be detected. The only immune exposure information available for the cohort was CMV serostatus. In a later analysis, HLA-associated TCR beta chains were found to be more clonally expanded and to have lower generation probabilities than equally common non-associated chains. A few of the identified cytomegalovirus-associated TCR beta chains were confirmed in vitro to be specific for cytomegalovirus antigens. Broadly in line with IMGT annotations, most TCR beta V segments showed up in productive rearrangements about 90% or about 30% of the time in an earlier analysis of approximately 640 of the donors. A group of highly shared sequence variants was considered likely to be a technical artifact of the sequencing pipeline. The presence/absence analyses assumed that sequencing depth was roughly uniform across donors, and that assumption may not be true. An association between a missense DCLRE1C variant and V-gene and J-gene trimming of TCR beta chains was found in a later genetic analysis and replicated in an independent cohort. The study listed over 150 TCR beta chains as associated with cytomegalovirus. A later genetic analysis reported fewer N-insertions in productive TCRs among donors in an Asian-associated ancestry cluster than the approximately 670-donor mean. A later analysis found that TCR association rates varied across HLA loci, with DRB1 alleles showing the most associated TCRs and HLA-C alleles the fewest. Most CMV-associated TCR beta chains appeared to be HLA-restricted in a later analysis, and the HLA associations seemed to be driven largely by CMV exposure. Because counts were too low, 15 to 20 rarely observed V segments, including chromosome 9 orphons, were left out of the earlier analysis of about 500 of the donors. Correlated functional status among segregating V segments might be attributable to linkage disequilibrium, but an unknown experimental factor could not be ruled out. Cytomegalovirus status was reported to be diagnosed by the classifier with high specificity and sensitivity in both the original and validation cohorts. Across donors, most TCR sequences were observed very rarely, whereas some public TCRs were present in many individuals. It was suggested by the authors that the approach could potentially be generalized to other disease states and immunological phenotypes. When HLA alleles, especially DR and DQ, strongly co-occurred, attributing TCR associations to individual alleles was difficult. HLA typing was unavailable for some donors at each locus, so association tests used only the typed subset.

The TCR sequence derives from a woman aged 18-29 years in good health and CMV-seropositive. Sequencing used PBMCs.

The nucleotides read TGTGCCAGCGCACCCGGGACAGGGTTGATCACTGAAGCTTTCTTT. Translated, this is CASAPGTGLITEAFF. The chain is made from TRBV27 and TRBJ1-1; TRBD1 aligns with 9 central bases. CDR1 and CDR2 are read off the germline V gene (reference sequence) as MNHEY and SMNVEV. For this chain, trimming is 8 bases at the V end and 4 bases at the J end, and the number of junction bases without a gene match is 11. From the cysteine up to the phenylalanine, the CDR3 has a length of 15 residues. Only the CDR3 DNA is retained, 45 bases long and in frame from the first base.